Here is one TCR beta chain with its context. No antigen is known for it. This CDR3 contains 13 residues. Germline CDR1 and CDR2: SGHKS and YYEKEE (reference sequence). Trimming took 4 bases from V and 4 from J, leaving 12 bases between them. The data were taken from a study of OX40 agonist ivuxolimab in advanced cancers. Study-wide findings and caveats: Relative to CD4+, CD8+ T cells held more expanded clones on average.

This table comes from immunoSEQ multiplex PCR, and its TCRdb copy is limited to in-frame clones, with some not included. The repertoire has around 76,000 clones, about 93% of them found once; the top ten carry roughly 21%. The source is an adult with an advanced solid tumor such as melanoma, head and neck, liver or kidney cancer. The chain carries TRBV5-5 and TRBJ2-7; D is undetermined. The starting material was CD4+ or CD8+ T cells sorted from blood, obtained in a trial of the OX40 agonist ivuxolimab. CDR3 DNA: TGTGCCAGCAGCCAAAAGGTGACATACGAGCAGTACTTC. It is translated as CASSQKVTYEQYF. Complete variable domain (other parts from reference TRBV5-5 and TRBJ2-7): DAGVTQSPTHLIKTRGQQVTLRCSPISGHKSVSWYQQVLGQGPQFIFQYYEKEERGRGNFPDRFSARQFPNYSSELNVNALLLGDSALYLCASSQKVTYEQYFGPGTRLTVT.